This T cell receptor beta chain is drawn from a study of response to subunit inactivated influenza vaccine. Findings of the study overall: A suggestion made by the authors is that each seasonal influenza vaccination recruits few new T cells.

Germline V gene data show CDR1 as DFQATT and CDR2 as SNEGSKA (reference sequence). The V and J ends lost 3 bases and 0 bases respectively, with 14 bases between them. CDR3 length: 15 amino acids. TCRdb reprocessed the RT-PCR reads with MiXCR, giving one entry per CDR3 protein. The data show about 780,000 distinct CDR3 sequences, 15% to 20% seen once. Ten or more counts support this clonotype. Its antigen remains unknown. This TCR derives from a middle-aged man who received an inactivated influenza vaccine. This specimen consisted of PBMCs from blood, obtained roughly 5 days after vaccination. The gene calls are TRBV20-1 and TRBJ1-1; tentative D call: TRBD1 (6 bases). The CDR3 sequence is CSASKGGAMNTEAFF. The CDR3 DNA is TGCAGTGCTAGCAAGGGGGGGGCCATGAACACTGAAGCTTTCTTT.